This TCR beta chain was found in a study of blood T cell repertoires in COVID-19. The wider study: Collection of acute and convalescent COVID-19 samples took place in the United States, Italy and Spain. T cells, B-cell-depleted T cells, or PBMCs supplied cDNA or gDNA.

In the source study's methods: Cell counts per sample came from amplifying reference gene primers. Libraries were prepared by immunoSEQ multiplex PCR; TCRdb keeps only in-frame clonotypes and omits some of them. V and J calls and clone size follow that table, whereas D and trimming were derived from the DNA. The sample yields 200,000 to 250,000 clones, just under 90% seen once. The sequence derives from a man between 60 and 75 years old who had recovered from COVID-19. Sequencing input: peripheral blood.

The CDR3 DNA sequence: TGCGCCAGCAGCTTGGGTACTATGGGCACAGATACGCAGTATTTT. Its protein is CASSLGTMGTDTQYF. The chain has TRBV5-1 and TRBJ2-3; D unresolved. Germline V gives CDR1 SGHRS, CDR2 YFSETQ. The CDR3 spans 15 residues. The germline V and J ends were trimmed by 0 bases and 1 base, with 9 bases remaining between them.